This T cell receptor beta chain was identified during a study of T cells in Graves' hyperthyroidism and ophthalmopathy. What was amplified from RNA transcripts were TCR beta CDR3 regions. The TCR CDR3 first-round RT-PCR relied on the HTBI primer set. Using its own MiXCR run on the multiplex PCR reads, TCRdb lists one record per CDR3 protein. The profile shows about 380,000 distinct CDR3 sequences, under 20% of them singletons. The source of this sequence is a man younger than 30 with Graves' ophthalmopathy. Sequences were obtained from blood.

CDR3 protein: CASLGDDGYTF. CDR3 in DNA: TGTGCCAGCCTCGGGGATGATGGCTACACCTTC. The chain combines TRBV28 with TRBJ1-2; no reliable D call. Germline loops: CDR1 MDHEN, CDR2 SYDVKM. The germline V and J ends were trimmed by 8 bases and 6 bases, with 10 bases remaining between them. CDR3 length equals 11 residues.